The 7 T cell receptor beta chains reported below all come from one sample, sequenced in a study of blood T cell repertoires in COVID-19. The data were produced by immunoSEQ multiplex PCR, yet TCRdb's version contains in-frame clones alone and is incomplete. The sample holds over 60,000 clones; approximately 84% are singletons and the top ten take 13%. Specimen: peripheral blood. Source of these receptors: a man aged 45-65 years with COVID-19, enrolled during active disease.

V and J are TRBV7-3 and TRBJ2-1; tentative D call: TRBD1 (5 bases). V was pared by 2 bases and J by 8 bases, with 19 bases between. Germline V gene lookup returns CDR1 SGHTA and CDR2 FQGTGA. This CDR3 is built from 16 residues. As DNA, the CDR3 is TGTGCCAGCAGCTTAGGTGAAGGGGCGCGGTCCCATGAGCAGTTCTTC. This translates into CASSLGEGARSHEQFF.

The chain is built from TRBV9 and TRBJ2-1; 10 nucleotides agree with TRBD1. Trimming cost V 3 bases and J 4 bases; bases outside gene matches: 10. This CDR3 is built from 17 residues. From germline, CDR1 is SGDLS and CDR2 YYNGEE. CDR3 DNA: TGTGCCAGCAGCGGAACACACGGGGACAGGGGATACAATGAGCAGTTCTTC. It yields the protein CASSGTHGDRGYNEQFF. Using reference TRBV9 and TRBJ2-1 for the parts outside the CDR3, the full variable domain is DSGVTQTPKHLITATGQRVTLRCSPRSGDLSVYWYQQSLDQGLQFLIQYYNGEERAKGNILERFSAQQFPDLHSELNLSSLELGDSALYFCASSGTHGDRGYNEQFFGPGTRLTVL.

The rearrangement links TRBV5-1 to TRBJ2-3; 9 bases map to TRBD2. The V segment lost 4 bases and the J segment 5 bases; nucleotides outside the gene matches: 14. CDR3 length equals 17 residues. The germline V gene has CDR1 SGHRS and CDR2 YFSETQ. CDR3 in amino acids: CASSPLGGAGGRDTQYF. The CDR3 DNA is TGCGCCAGCAGCCCTCTGGGGGGAGCGGGGGGACGAGATACGCAGTATTTT.

The chain employs TRBV7-9 and TRBJ1-1, with TRBD1 matching over 7 bases. The CDR3 is 14 residues long. Germline V gene sequence: CDR1 SEHNR, CDR2 FQNEAQ (reference sequence). V dropped 5 bases and J dropped 4; count of bases not matched to a gene: 7. The CDR3 DNA is TGTGCCAGCAGCCCACAGGGGATGGGCACTGAAGCTTTCTTT. It specifies CASSPQGMGTEAFF.

This clone turned up a few times. This chain joins TRBV2 and TRBJ2-6; D is ambiguous. V was cut by 3 bases and J by 0 bases, with 6 bases left in between. CDR1 is SNHLY, CDR2 FYNNEI, per germline. The CDR3 is 15 amino acids. The CDR3 region is CASSDRNSGANVLTF. Here the CDR3 DNA reads TGTGCCAGCAGTGACAGGAACTCTGGGGCCAACGTCCTGACTTTC.

V is TRBV2 and J is TRBJ2-1, with D possibly TRBD1 on 5 matching bases. The length of the CDR3 is 14 residues. V gave up 4 bases and J gave up 3 bases, with 10 bases separating them. CDR1 SNHLY and CDR2 FYNNEI come from the germline V gene. Written as DNA, the CDR3 is TGTGCCAGCAGTGGTGCAGGGCGCTACAATGAGCAGTTCTTC. Translated: CASSGAGRYNEQFF.

This chain connects TRBV11-2 to TRBJ1-4, with D possibly being TRBD1 (5 bases). This CDR3 has 15 residues. The ends were cut back, 0 bases at V and 4 bases at J, with 9 bases in the middle. From germline, CDR1 is SGHAT and CDR2 FQNNGV. CDR3 sequence: CASSLDGGINEKLFF. CDR3 nucleotide sequence: TGTGCCAGCAGCTTAGATGGGGGGATTAATGAAAAACTGTTTTTT.